These T cell receptor beta chains were read from a single sample in a study of T cells in Graves' hyperthyroidism and ophthalmopathy. In TCRdb, the multiplex PCR reads were re-called with MiXCR into one record per CDR3 protein. The repertoire holds about 580,000 distinct CDR3 sequences, with 46% as singletons. Sequenced material: peripheral blood or thyroid tissue (not recorded which). The receptor set was obtained from a woman younger than 35 with Graves' hyperthyroidism. The CDR3 runs from the conserved cysteine through the conserved F or W. Each record gives: J gene, CDR3 length, V gene, clone size, D gene, CDR3 protein, CDR3 DNA. D genes are given only for firm matches. Expanded clones are given a class, and other clones once, few, many or no size at all.

TRBJ1-6 | 16 | TRBV2 | once | TRBD1 | CASSEGWRTGDSPLHF | TGTGCCAGCAGTGAAGGGTGGAGGACAGGGGACTCACCCCTCCACTTT
TRBJ2-5 | 15 | TRBV7-7 | many | - | CASSALNGVQETQYF | TGTGCCAGCAGCGCCCTAAATGGAGTCCAAGAGACCCAGTACTTC
TRBJ2-7 | 15 | TRBV7-6 | many | TRBD1 | CASSLETGTSYEQYF | TGTGCCAGCAGCTTAGAGACAGGGACCTCCTACGAGCAGTACTTC
TRBJ1-2 | 14 | TRBV2 | - | - | CASSHGTLNYGYTF | TGTGCCAGCAGCCATGGGACTCTTAACTATGGCTACACCTTC
TRBJ2-5 | 14 | TRBV7-6 | - | TRBD2 | CASSSGRALETQYF | TGTGCCAGCAGCTCTGGGAGGGCCCTGGAGACCCAGTACTTC
TRBJ2-2 | 16 | TRBV20-1 | - | TRBD2 | CSARDLTSGNTGELFF | TGCAGTGCTAGAGATCTTACTAGCGGGAACACCGGGGAGCTGTTTTTT
TRBJ1-1 | 18 | TRBV7-9 | many | - | CASSLPYRVFGKNTEAFF | TGTGCCAGCAGCTTACCCTACCGTGTTTTTGGGAAAAACACTGAAGCTTTCTTT
TRBJ2-7 | 17 | TRBV6-6 | - | - | CASSYLFARGESYEQYF | TGTGCCAGCAGTTACCTCTTTGCCAGGGGGGAGTCCTACGAGCAGTACTTC
TRBJ1-4 | 13 | TRBV6-5 | few | - | CASTAGVWEKLFF | TGTGCCAGCACGGCGGGGGTCTGGGAAAAACTGTTTTTT
TRBJ1-6 | 15 | TRBV12-3/TRBV12-4 | many | TRBD1 | CASSLGTGQNSPLHF | TGTGCCAGCAGCCTCGGGACAGGACAAAATTCACCCCTCCACTTT
TRBJ2-5 | 15 | TRBV20-1 | - | TRBD2 | CSAPIAGHLGETQYF | TGCAGTGCTCCAATAGCGGGACACTTGGGGGAGACCCAGTACTTC
TRBJ1-5 | 14 | TRBV20-1 | - | - | CSASGLAGNQPQHF | TGCAGTGCTTCGGGACTAGCGGGAAATCAGCCCCAGCATTTT
TRBJ2-2 | 14 | TRBV29-1 | many | TRBD2 | CNVGTSGRIGELFF | TGCAACGTTGGGACTAGCGGGAGAATCGGGGAGCTGTTTTTT
TRBJ2-3 | 15 | TRBV4-1 | - | - | CASSQVATSTDTQYF | TGCGCCAGCAGCCAAGTTGCCACTAGCACAGATACGCAGTATTTT
TRBJ1-1 | 17 | TRBV12-3/TRBV12-4 | - | TRBD1 | CASSLLTGGREEDEAFF | TGTGCCAGCAGTTTGTTGACAGGGGGCAGGGAAGAGGATGAAGCTTTCTTT
TRBJ2-7 | 16 | TRBV6-6 | - | TRBD2 | CASSYSASGVYYEQYF | TGTGCCAGCAGTTACTCGGCTAGCGGCGTTTACTACGAGCAGTACTTC
TRBJ2-7 | 13 | TRBV5-6 | - | - | CASSLGSEYEQYF | TGTGCCAGCAGCTTGGGCTCCGAGTACGAGCAGTACTTC
TRBJ2-5 | 13 | TRBV7-2 | many | - | CASSPNYQETQYF | TGTGCCAGCAGCCCTAACTATCAAGAGACCCAGTACTTC
TRBJ2-7 | 14 | TRBV7-2 | - | - | CASSFYRDHHEQYF | TGTGCCAGCAGCTTCTACAGGGACCACCACGAGCAGTACTTC
TRBJ2-7 | 16 | TRBV10-3 | - | TRBD1 | CAISESGQGVFYEQYF | TGTGCCATCAGTGAGTCCGGACAGGGGGTATTCTACGAGCAGTACTTC
TRBJ1-4 | 14 | TRBV2 | - | - | CASSGEGFREKLFF | TGTGCCAGCAGTGGTGAGGGGTTTCGGGAAAAACTGTTTTTT
TRBJ1-6 | 18 | TRBV15 | - | - | CATSRGTDRSSYNSPLHF | TGTGCCACCAGCAGAGGCACCGACAGGAGCTCCTATAATTCACCCCTCCACTTT
TRBJ2-2 | 12 | TRBV20-1 | - | TRBD1 | CSANRGQGELFF | TGCAGTGCTAATAGGGGGCAAGGGGAGCTGTTTTTT
TRBJ2-1 | 15 | TRBV5-1 | - | - | CASSPDTASYNEQFF | TGCGCCAGCAGCCCCGACACAGCCTCCTACAATGAGCAGTTCTTC
TRBJ1-4 | 15 | TRBV7-6 | many | - | CASSPGRRANEKLFF | TGTGCCAGCAGCCCAGGGCGCCGGGCTAATGAAAAACTGTTTTTT
TRBJ2-7 | 14 | TRBV2 | - | - | CASSYSGNSYEQYF | TGTGCCAGCAGCTATAGCGGCAATTCCTACGAGCAGTACTTC
TRBJ2-5 | 15 | TRBV9 | many | TRBD1 | CASSVGTGPGETQYF | TGTGCCAGCAGCGTTGGGACAGGGCCGGGTGAGACCCAGTACTTC
TRBJ1-6 | 14 | TRBV7-2 | - | TRBD1 | CASSFRTGNSPLHF | TGTGCCAGCAGTTTCAGGACAGGGAATTCACCCCTCCACTTT
TRBJ2-5 | 12 | TRBV7-9 | many | - | CASTRNKETQYF | TGTGCCAGCACCAGAAATAAGGAGACCCAGTACTTC